This T cell receptor beta chain was observed in a study of T-cell memory formation after mild COVID-19. Study background: Most TCR clusters belonged to a single donor.

Germline values: CDR1 DFQATT, CDR2 SNEGSKA (reference sequence). V gave up 3 bases and J gave up 4 bases; unmatched junction bases: 9. This CDR3 has 15 residues. TCRdb independently ran MiXCR on the 5' RACE reads; one entry per CDR3 protein. The sample consists of 550,000 to 700,000 distinct CDR3 sequences, roughly 18% of them appearing once. The study's findings and limits: Some clones that responded turned up in pre-infection memory, which suggests that cross-reactive memory joined in. Second-wave clones reaching peak frequency on day 37 lacked confirmed SARS-CoV-2 specificity. Of the contracting clones, CD4+ ones lay mainly in CM and EM, and CD8+ ones in EMRA.

Points on this clonotype: Antigen specificity is unknown.

The chain joins TRBV20-1 to TRBJ1-1; 9 positions agree with TRBD1. This TCR derives from an adult woman who had mild COVID-19 (a few samples of this study predate the infection). Cell type and time point are not known. The sequenced sample was PBMCs or a T cell subset sorted from them (not recorded which). The CDR3, as DNA: TGCAGTGCTAGTCCCGGGACAGGGAGAGTCACTGAAGCTTTCTTT. It is translated as CSASPGTGRVTEAFF.